The clone carrying this T cell receptor (beta chain) was seen more than once but under ten times. Trimming at V came to 5 bases and at J to 2 bases, leaving 4 bases not matched to a gene. The CDR3 covers 16 residues. Germline CDR1 is LNHNV and CDR2 is YYDKDF (reference sequence). A single record per CDR3 protein comes from TCRdb applying MiXCR to the RT-PCR reads. Of about 680,000 distinct CDR3 sequences in the sample, 12% to 15% were seen once. The TCR originated in a female donor in good health, serving as a healthy control. The sequenced sample consisted of memory CD4+ T cells from blood. V gene TRBV15 combines with J gene TRBJ2-3, with 13 bases that match TRBD2. The CDR3 is CATSAGTSGTTDTQYF. The CDR3 nucleotides are TGTGCCACCAGCGCCGGGACTAGCGGGACCACAGATACGCAGTATTTT.